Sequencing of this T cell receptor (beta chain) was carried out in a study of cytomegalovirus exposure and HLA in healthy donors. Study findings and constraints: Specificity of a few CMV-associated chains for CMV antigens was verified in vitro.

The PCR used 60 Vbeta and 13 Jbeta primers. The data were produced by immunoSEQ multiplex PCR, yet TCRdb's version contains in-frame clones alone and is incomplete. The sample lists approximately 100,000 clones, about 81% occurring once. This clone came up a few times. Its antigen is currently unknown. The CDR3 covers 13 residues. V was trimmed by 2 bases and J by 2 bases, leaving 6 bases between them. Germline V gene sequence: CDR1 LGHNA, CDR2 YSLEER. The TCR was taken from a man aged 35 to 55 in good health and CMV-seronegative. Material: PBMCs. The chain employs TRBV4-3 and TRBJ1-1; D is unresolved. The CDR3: CASSQTPNTEAFF. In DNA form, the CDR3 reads TGCGCCAGCAGCCAAACACCAAACACTGAAGCTTTCTTT.